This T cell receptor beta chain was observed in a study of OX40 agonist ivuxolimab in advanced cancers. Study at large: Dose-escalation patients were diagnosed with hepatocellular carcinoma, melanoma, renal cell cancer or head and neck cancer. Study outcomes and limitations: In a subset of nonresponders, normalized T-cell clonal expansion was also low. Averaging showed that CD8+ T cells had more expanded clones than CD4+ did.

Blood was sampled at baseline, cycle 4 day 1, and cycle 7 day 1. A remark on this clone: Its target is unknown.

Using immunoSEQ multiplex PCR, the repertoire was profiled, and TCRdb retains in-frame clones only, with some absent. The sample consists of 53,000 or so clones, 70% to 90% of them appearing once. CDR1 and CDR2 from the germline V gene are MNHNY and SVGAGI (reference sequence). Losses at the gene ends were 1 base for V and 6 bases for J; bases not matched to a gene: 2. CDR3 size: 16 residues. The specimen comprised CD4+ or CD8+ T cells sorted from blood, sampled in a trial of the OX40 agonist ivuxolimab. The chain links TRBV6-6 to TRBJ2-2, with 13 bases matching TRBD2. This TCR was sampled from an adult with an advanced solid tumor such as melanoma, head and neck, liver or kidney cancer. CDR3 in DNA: TGTGCCAGCAGTTACTGGACTAGCGGGGGTGCCGGGGAGCTGTTTTTT. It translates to CASSYWTSGGAGELFF.